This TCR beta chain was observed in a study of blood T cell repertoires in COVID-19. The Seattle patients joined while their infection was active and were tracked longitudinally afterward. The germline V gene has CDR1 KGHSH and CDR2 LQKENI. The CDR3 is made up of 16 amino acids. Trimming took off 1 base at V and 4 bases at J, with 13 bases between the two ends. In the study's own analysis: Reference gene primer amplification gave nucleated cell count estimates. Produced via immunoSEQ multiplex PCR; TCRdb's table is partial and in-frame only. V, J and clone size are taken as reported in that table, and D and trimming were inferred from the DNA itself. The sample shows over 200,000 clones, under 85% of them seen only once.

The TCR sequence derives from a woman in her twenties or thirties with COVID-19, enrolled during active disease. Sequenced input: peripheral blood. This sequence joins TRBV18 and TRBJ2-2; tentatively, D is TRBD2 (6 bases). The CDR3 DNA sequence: TGTGCCAGCTCACCACAGTCGGGAGTACGCACCGGGGAGCTGTTTTTT. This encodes CASSPQSGVRTGELFF. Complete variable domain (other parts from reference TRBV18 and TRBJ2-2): NAGVMQNPRHLVRRRGQEARLRCSPMKGHSHVYWYRQLPEEGLKFMVYLQKENIIDESGMPKERFSAEFPKEGPSILRIQQVVRGDSAAYFCASSPQSGVRTGELFFGEGSRLTVL.